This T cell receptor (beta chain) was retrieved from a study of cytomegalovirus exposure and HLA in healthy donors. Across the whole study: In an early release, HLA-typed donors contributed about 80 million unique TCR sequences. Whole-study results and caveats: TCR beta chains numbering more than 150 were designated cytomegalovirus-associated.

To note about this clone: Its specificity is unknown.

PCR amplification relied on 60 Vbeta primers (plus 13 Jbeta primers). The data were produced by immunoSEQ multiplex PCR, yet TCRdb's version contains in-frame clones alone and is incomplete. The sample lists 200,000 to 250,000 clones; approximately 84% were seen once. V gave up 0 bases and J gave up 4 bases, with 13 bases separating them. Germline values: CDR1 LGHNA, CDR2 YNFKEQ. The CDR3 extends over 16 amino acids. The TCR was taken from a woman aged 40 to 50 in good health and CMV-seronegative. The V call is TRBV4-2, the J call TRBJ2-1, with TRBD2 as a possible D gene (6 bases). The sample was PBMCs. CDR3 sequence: CASSQETGRIYNEQFF. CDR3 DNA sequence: TGTGCCAGCAGCCAAGAGACGGGGAGGATTTACAATGAGCAGTTCTTC.